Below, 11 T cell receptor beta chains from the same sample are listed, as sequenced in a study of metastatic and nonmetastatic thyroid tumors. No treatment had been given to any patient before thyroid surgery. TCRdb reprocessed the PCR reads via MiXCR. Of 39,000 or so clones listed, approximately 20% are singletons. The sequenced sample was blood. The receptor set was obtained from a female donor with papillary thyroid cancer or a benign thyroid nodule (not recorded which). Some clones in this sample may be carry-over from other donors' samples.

In DNA form, the CDR3 reads TGCGCCAGCAGCTTTGCGCAGGCGAACACCGGGGAGCTGTTTTTT. Translation: CASSFAQANTGELFF. V usage is TRBV5-1 and J usage is TRBJ2-2; D call uncertain. Germline CDR1 reads SGHRS; CDR2 reads YFSETQ. Trimming took off 2 bases at V and 0 bases at J, with 8 bases between the two ends. The CDR3 contains 15 residues.

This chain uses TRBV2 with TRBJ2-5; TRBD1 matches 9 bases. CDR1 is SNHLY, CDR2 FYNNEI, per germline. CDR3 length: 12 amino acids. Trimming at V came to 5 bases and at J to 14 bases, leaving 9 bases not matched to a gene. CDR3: CASSLGDRAAYF. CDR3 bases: TGTGCCAGCAGTCTCGGGGACAGGGCAGCATACTTC.

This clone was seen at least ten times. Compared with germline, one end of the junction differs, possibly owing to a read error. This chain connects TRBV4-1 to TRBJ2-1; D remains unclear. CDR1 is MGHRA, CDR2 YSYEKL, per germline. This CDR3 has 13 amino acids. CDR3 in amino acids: CASSQEYYDEQFF. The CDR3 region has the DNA TGCGCCAGCAGCCAAGAGTACTACGATGAGCAGTTCTTC.

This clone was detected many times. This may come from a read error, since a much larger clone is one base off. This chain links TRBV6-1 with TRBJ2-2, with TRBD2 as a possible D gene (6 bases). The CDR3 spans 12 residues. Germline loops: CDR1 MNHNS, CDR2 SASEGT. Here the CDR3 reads CAGRVGGGELFF. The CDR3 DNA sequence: TGTGCCGGCAGAGTGGGGGGCGGGGAGCTGTTTTTT.

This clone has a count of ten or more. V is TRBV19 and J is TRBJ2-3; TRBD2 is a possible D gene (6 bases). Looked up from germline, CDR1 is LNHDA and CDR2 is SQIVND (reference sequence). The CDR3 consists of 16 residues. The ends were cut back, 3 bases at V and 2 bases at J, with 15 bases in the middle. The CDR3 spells CASSIWGGTPTDTQYF. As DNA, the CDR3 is TGTGCCAGTAGTATTTGGGGCGGGACCCCCACAGATACGCAGTATTTT. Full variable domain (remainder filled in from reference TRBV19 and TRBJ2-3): DGGITQSPKYLFRKEGQNVTLSCEQNLNHDAMYWYRQDPGQGLRLIYYSQIVNDFQKGDIAEGYSVSREKKESFPLTVTSAQKNPTAFYLCASSIWGGTPTDTQYFGPGTRLTVL.

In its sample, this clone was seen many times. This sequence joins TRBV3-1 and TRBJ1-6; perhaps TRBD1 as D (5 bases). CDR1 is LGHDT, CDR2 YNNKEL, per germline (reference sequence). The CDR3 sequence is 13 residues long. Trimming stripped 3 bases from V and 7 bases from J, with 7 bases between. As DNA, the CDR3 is TGTGCCAGCAGCCAGGGGACCAATTCACCCCTCCACTTT. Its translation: CASSQGTNSPLHF.

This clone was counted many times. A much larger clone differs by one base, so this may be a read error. The CDR3 nucleotides read TGTGCCAGCAGCCCAAAAAGTACAGGGGGCTATGGCTACACCTTC. Translating gives CASSPKSTGGYGYTF. V usage is TRBV7-8 and J usage is TRBJ1-2; 8 bases line up with TRBD1. Germline CDR1 reads SGHVS; CDR2 reads FQNEAQ. The CDR3 covers 15 residues. Losses at the gene ends were 5 bases for V and 4 bases for J; bases not matched to a gene: 9.

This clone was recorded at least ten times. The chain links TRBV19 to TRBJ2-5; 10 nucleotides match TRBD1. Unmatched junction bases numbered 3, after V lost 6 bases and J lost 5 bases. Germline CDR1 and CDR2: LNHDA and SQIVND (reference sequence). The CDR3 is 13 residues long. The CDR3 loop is CASSKDRGETQYF. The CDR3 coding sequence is TGTGCCAGTAGCAAGGACAGGGGGGAGACCCAGTACTTC.

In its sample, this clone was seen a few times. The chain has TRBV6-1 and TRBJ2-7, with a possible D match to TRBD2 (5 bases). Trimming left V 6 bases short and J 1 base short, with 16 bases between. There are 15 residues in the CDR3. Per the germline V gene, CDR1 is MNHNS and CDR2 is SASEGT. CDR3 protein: CASSRTASNSYEQYF. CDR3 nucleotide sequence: TGTGCCAGCAGCAGGACTGCTAGCAATTCCTACGAGCAGTACTTC.

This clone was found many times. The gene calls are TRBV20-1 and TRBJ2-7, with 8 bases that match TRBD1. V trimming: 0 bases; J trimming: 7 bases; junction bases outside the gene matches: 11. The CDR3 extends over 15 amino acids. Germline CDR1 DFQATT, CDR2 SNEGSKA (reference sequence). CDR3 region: CSARDPRTGSREQYF. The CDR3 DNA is TGCAGTGCTAGAGATCCCCGGACAGGGAGTCGAGAGCAGTACTTC.

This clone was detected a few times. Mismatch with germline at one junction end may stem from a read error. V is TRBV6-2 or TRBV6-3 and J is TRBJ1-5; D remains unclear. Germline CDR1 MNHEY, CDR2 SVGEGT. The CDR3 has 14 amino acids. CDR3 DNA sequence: TGTGCCATCAGTTACTCCGGGAGCAACCAGCCCCAACATTTT. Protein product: CAISYSGSNQPQHF.